This T cell receptor (beta chain) was captured by sequencing in a study of OX40 agonist ivuxolimab in advanced cancers. The germline V gene has CDR1 MNHEY and CDR2 SMNVEV (reference sequence). Trimming pared 7 bases from V and 4 bases from J, leaving 12 bases between. This CDR3 spans 13 amino acids. Assay: immunoSEQ multiplex PCR; the TCRdb copy retains only in-frame clones and omits some. The sample holds tens of thousands of clones, roughly 90% seen once. General study results and limits: CD8+ T cells showed, on average, more clonal expansion than CD4+ cells. Some patients who did not respond also had low normalized T-cell clonal expansion. It was not determined which antigens were specifically recognized by the peripheral T cells that had undergone clonal expansion. Relatively little clonal expansion, among the lowest observed, appeared in partial responders at 0.1-3.0 mg/kg.

For this clone: Antigen unknown.

The V gene is TRBV27, the J gene TRBJ2-3; tentatively, D is TRBD2 (6 bases). The source was CD4+ or CD8+ T cells sorted from blood, collected in a trial of the OX40 agonist ivuxolimab. The origin of this receptor is an adult with an advanced solid tumor such as melanoma, head and neck, liver or kidney cancer. The CDR3 protein is CASTTWGADTQYF. The CDR3 nucleotides read TGTGCCAGCACCACATGGGGGGCAGATACGCAGTATTTT.